One sample yielded the 15 T cell receptor beta chains listed below, sequenced in a study of shared clonotypes between healthy human individuals. TCRdb's copy holds only in-frame clones and misses some; the assay was immunoSEQ multiplex PCR. Of some 2,100,000 clones in the sample, almost 96% are singletons; the top ten hold more than 0.1%. Sequencing was done on a sample of naive CD4+ T cells sorted from blood. Subset: CD45RA+ positively selected. These TCRs come from a man between 18 and 35 years old in good health.

Regarding this clone: This same CDR3 is encoded by further DNA sequences in the sample. The chain is built from TRBV18 and TRBJ2-2; D ambiguous. The CDR3 extends over 13 amino acids. Germline CDR1 KGHSH, CDR2 LQKENI. V was trimmed by 4 bases and J by 0 bases, leaving 3 bases between them. Here the CDR3 DNA reads TGTGCCAGCTCACTATCGAACACCGGGGAGCTGTTTTTT. Translation gives CASSLSNTGELFF.

The chain combines TRBV7-9 with TRBJ1-6; D is uncertain. The CDR3 has 12 residues. V was trimmed by 5 bases and J by 10 bases, leaving 9 bases between them. In germline, CDR1 is SEHNR, CDR2 FQNEAQ (reference sequence). The CDR3 DNA reads TGTGCCAGCAGCGCAAACATATCACCCCTCCACTTT. Its protein is CASSANISPLHF.

The chain employs TRBV19 and TRBJ1-5; D unresolved. The CDR3 extends over 16 amino acids. Trimming stripped 4 bases from V and 0 bases from J, with 13 bases between. CDR1 is LNHDA and CDR2 is SQIVND in the germline V gene (reference sequence). The CDR3 DNA reads TGTGCCAGTAGTACCCTGGCCAGCTATAGCAATCAGCCCCAGCATTTT. Translating gives CASSTLASYSNQPQHF.

The chain recombines TRBV30 with TRBJ1-5; perhaps TRBD1 as D (5 bases). Germline loops: CDR1 GTSNPN, CDR2 SVGIG (reference sequence). Trimming took off 5 bases at V and 6 bases at J, with 14 bases between the two ends. The CDR3 spans 13 residues. The CDR3 loop reads CAWARGGSQPQHF. The CDR3 nucleotides read TGTGCCTGGGCGAGGGGCGGAAGTCAGCCCCAGCATTTT.

The gene calls are TRBV6-6 and TRBJ2-3; 9 positions match TRBD2. The CDR3 is 16 amino acids. V lost 6 bases and J lost 4; bases outside the gene matches: 11. Germline CDR1 reads MNHNY; CDR2 reads SVGAGI (reference sequence). The CDR3 here is CASRPAGAGGADTQYF. Here the CDR3 DNA reads TGTGCCAGCAGGCCCGCAGGAGCGGGAGGTGCAGATACGCAGTATTTT.

A remark on this clone: Additional DNA sequences in this sample encode the identical CDR3. V and J are TRBV5-6 and TRBJ2-7; TRBD1 might be the D (6 bases). Trimming cost V 0 bases and J 3 bases, with 7 bases left between them. Germline CDR1 SGHDT, CDR2 YYEEEE. CDR3 length: 13 residues. CDR3 amino acids: CASSLGTVYEQYF. The CDR3 DNA is TGTGCCAGCAGCTTGGGGACAGTCTACGAGCAGTACTTC.

The V and J genes are TRBV7-8 and TRBJ2-3; 7 bases match TRBD2. The V segment lost 2 bases and the J segment 2 bases; nucleotides outside the gene matches: 7. The CDR3 is 16 residues long. Germline V gene lookup returns CDR1 SGHVS and CDR2 FQNEAQ. CDR3 DNA sequence: TGTGCCAGCAGCTTACTGCGACAGCGGGACACAGATACGCAGTATTTT. Translated, it gives CASSLLRQRDTDTQYF.

Concerning this clone itself: At the DNA level, this CDR3 is encoded by other sequences in the same sample as well. The chain carries TRBV19 and TRBJ1-5; no definite D call. V dropped 6 bases and J dropped 7 bases, with 7 bases sitting between them. The CDR3 runs to 11 residues. Germline lookup yields CDR1 LNHDA and CDR2 SQIVND (reference sequence). CDR3 nucleotides: TGTGCCAGTAGCGAAGGCCAGCCCCAGCATTTT. The encoded protein is CASSEGQPQHF.

The rearrangement links TRBV18 to TRBJ1-3; weak D call: TRBD1 (5 bases). The CDR3 loop spans 15 amino acids. Germline V gene lookup returns CDR1 KGHSH and CDR2 LQKENI. V was trimmed by 0 bases and J by 6 bases, leaving 12 bases between them. The CDR3 DNA follows: TGTGCCAGCTCACCACCGGGGCAGGGCGAAAACACCATATATTTT. Its protein product is CASSPPGQGENTIYF.

The rearrangement links TRBV25-1 to TRBJ1-6; D unclear. This CDR3 has 15 amino acids. V lost 8 bases, J lost 6 bases, and 17 bases lay in between. From germline, CDR1 is MGHDK and CDR2 SYGVNS. CDR3 loop: CASSQALVGNSPLHF. The CDR3 DNA sequence: TGTGCCAGCTCCCAGGCACTCGTGGGTAATTCACCCCTCCACTTT.

The chain has TRBV30 and TRBJ1-1; no clear D gene. The CDR3 consists of 13 residues. Germline CDR1 and CDR2: GTSNPN and SVGIG (reference sequence). V shed 3 bases and J shed 2 bases, with 10 bases lying between them. CDR3 amino acids: CAWSDRPNTEAFF. The DNA for the CDR3 is TGTGCCTGGAGCGATAGACCTAACACTGAAGCTTTCTTT.

Notes on this clone: Distinct nucleotide sequences in the sample also encode this CDR3. The V call is TRBV6-5, the J call TRBJ2-1; D may be TRBD2 (6 bases). In germline, CDR1 is MNHEY, CDR2 SVGAGI. The CDR3 runs 12 residues. The germline V and J ends were trimmed by 4 bases and 8 bases, with 9 bases remaining between them. This CDR3 is CASSSPGDEQFF. CDR3 coding DNA: TGTGCCAGCAGTTCCCCGGGGGATGAGCAGTTCTTC.

V is TRBV29-1 and J is TRBJ2-7; 7 bases line up with TRBD2. The CDR3 covers 12 residues. Germline V CDR1 and CDR2: SQVTM, ANQGSEA. J lost 9 bases, V lost 5 bases, and 10 bases had no gene match. The CDR3: CSVNGGEMMQYF. The CDR3 coding sequence is TGCAGCGTTAATGGGGGGGAAATGATGCAGTACTTC.

The J gene is TRBJ2-4, the V gene TRBV5-1; D remains ambiguous. CDR3 length equals 15 residues. V was trimmed by 3 bases and J by 0 bases, leaving 10 bases between them. Germline CDR1 reads SGHRS; CDR2 reads YFSETQ. CDR3 coding DNA: TGCGCCAGCAGCTCTTCGCCAGGAGCCAAAAACATTCAGTACTTC. Its protein is CASSSSPGAKNIQYF.

A word on this clone: Other DNA sequences from this sample encode an identical CDR3 as well. V usage is TRBV5-1 and J usage is TRBJ2-3; D is undetermined. The CDR3 is made up of 13 amino acids. Trimming took 4 bases from V and 2 from J, leaving 8 bases between them. Germline CDR1 and CDR2: SGHRS and YFSETQ. The CDR3 DNA reads as TGCGCCAGCAGCGTTGACTCCACAGATACGCAGTATTTT. As protein: CASSVDSTDTQYF.